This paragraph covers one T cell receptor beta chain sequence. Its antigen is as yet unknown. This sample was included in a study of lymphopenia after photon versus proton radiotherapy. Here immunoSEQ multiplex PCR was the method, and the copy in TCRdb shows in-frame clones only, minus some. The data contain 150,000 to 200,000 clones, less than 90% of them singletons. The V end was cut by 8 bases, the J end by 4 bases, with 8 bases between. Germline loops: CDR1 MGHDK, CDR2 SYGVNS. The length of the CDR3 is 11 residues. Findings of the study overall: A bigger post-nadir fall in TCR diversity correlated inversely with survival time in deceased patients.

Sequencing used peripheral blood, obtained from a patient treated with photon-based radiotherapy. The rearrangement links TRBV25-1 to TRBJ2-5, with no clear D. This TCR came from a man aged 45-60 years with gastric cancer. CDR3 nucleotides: TGTGCCAGCGGTGTAGGAGAGACCCAGTACTTC. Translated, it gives CASGVGETQYF. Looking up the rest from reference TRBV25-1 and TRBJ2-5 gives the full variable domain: EADIYQTPRYLVIGTGKKITLECSQTMGHDKMYWYQQDPGMELHLIHYSYGVNSTEKGDLSSESTVSRIRTEHFPLTLESARPSHTSQYLCASGVGETQYFGPGTRLLVL.